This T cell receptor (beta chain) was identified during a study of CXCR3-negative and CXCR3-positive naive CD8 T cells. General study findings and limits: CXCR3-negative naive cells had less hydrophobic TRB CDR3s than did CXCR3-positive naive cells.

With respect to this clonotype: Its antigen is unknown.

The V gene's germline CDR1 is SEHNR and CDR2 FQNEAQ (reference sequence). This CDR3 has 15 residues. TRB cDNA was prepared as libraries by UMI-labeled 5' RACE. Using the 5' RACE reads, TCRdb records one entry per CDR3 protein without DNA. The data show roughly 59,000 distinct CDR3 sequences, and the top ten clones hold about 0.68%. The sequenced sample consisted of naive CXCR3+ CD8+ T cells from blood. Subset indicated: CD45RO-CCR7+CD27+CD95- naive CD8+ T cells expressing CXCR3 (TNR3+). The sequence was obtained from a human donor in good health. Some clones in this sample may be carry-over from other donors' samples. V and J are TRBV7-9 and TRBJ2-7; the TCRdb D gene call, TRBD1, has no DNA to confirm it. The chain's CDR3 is CASTLVGGRDYEQYF.